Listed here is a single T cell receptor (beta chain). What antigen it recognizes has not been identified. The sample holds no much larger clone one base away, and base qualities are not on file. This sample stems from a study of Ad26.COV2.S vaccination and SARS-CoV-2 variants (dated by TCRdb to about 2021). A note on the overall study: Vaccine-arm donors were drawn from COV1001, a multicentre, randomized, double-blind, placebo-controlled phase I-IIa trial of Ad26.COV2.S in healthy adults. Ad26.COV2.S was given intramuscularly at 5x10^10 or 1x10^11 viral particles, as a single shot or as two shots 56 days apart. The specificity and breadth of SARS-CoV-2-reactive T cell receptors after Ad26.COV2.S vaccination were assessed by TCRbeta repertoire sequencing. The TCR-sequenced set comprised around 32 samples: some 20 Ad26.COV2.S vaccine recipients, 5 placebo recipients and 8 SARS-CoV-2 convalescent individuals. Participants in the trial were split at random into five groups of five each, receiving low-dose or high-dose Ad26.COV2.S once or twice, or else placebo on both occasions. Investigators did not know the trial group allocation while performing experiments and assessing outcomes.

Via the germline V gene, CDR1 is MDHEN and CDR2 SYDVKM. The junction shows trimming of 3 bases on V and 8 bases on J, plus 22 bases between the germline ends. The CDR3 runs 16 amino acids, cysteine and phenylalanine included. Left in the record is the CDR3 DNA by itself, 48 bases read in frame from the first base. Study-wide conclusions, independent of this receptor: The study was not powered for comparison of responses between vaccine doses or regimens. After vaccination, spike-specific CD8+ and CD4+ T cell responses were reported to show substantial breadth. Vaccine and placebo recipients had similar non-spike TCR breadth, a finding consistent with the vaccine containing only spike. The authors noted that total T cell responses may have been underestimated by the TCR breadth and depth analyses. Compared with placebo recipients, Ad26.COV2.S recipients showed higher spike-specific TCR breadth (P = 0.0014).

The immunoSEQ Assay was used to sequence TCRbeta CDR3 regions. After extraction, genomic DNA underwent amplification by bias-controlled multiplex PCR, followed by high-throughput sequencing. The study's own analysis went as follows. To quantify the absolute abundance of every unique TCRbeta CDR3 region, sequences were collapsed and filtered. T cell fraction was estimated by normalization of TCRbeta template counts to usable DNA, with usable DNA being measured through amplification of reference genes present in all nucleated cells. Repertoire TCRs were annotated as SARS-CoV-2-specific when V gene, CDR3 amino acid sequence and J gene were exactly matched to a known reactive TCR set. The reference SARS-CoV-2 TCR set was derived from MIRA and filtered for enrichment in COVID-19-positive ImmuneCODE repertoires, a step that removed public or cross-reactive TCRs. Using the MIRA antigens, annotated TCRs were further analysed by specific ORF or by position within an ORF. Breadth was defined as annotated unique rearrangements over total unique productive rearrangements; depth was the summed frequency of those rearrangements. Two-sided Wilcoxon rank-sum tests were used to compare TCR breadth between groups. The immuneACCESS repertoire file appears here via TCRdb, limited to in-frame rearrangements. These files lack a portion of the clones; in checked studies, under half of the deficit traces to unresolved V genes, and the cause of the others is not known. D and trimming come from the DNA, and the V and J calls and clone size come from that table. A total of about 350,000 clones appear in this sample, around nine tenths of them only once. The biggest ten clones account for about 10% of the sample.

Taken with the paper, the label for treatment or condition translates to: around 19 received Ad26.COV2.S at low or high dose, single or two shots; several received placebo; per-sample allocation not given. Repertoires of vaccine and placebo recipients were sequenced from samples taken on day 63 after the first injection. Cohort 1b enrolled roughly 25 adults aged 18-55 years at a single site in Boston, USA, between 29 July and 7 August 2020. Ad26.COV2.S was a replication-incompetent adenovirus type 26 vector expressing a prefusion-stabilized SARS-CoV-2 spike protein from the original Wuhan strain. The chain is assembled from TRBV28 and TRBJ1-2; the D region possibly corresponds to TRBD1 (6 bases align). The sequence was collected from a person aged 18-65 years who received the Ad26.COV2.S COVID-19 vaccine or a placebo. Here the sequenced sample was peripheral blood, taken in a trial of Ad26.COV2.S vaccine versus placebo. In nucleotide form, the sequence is TGTGCCAGCAGTTTCCCCGCGCCACAGGGATTTAGGGGCTACACCTTC. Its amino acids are CASSFPAPQGFRGYTF.